The T cell receptor (beta chain) under discussion was sequenced for a study of regulatory T cells in long-lasting Graves disease. This clonotype showed up just a few times. According to the study, TCR beta libraries were built with iRepertoire HTBI primers and CDR3-region Arm-PCR. TCRdb re-called the multiplex PCR reads with MiXCR, one entry per CDR3 protein. The table records approximately 400,000 distinct CDR3 sequences, over 14% of them present only once. The CDR3 length is 16 residues. The junction had 6 bases not matched to a gene; V was cut back by 0 bases and J by 5 bases. CDR1 is MNHEY and CDR2 is SVGEGT in the germline V gene. Time point defined: newly diagnosed GD, antithyroid drugs for less than 3 months. From PBMCs, RNA was extracted and then used to make the TCR library. These sequences were also reported in another study, on T cells in Graves' hyperthyroidism and ophthalmopathy. As that study records: Thyroid ultrasound, orbital computed tomography, clinical symptoms, and serum thyroxine and TRAb underpinned diagnoses.

This sequence originates from a woman between 40 and 50 years old with Graves disease. This sequence joins TRBV6-2 or TRBV6-3 and TRBJ2-2; 7 bases align to TRBD2. The source material was peripheral blood mononuclear cells (PBMCs), sampled at new diagnosis, from a patient treated with antithyroid drugs. The CDR3 here is CASSYSGRELTGELFF. The CDR3 region has the DNA TGTGCCAGCAGTTACTCGGGGCGGGAGTTAACCGGGGAGCTGTTTTTT.